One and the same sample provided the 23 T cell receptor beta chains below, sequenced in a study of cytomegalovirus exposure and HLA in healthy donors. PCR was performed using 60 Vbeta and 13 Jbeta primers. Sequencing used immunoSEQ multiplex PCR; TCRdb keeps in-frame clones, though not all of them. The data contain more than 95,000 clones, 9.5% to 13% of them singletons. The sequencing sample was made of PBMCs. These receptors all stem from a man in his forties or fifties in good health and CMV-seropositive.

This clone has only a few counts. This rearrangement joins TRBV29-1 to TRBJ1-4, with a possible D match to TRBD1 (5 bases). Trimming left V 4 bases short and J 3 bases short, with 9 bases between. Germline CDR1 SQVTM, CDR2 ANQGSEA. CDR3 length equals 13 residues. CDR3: CSVGEGSNEKLFF. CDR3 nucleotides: TGCAGCGTTGGGGAGGGGTCTAATGAAAAACTGTTTTTT. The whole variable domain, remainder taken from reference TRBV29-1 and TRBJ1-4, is SAVISQKPSRDICQRGTSLTIQCQVDSQVTMMFWYRQQPGQSLTLIATANQGSEATYESGFVIDKFPISRPNLTFSTLTVSNMSPEDSSIYLCSVGEGSNEKLFFGSGTQLSVL.

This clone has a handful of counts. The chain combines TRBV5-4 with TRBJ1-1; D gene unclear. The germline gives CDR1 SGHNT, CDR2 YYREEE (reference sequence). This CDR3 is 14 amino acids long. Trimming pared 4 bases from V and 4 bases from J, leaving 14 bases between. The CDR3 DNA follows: TGTGCCAGCAGCCAAAAGCGCGGGAGCACTGAAGCTTTCTTT. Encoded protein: CASSQKRGSTEAFF. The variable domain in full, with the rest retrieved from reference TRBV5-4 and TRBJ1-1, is ETGVTQSPTHLIKTRGQQVTLRCSSQSGHNTVSWYQQALGQGPQFIFQYYREEENGRGNFPPRFSGLQFPNYSSELNVNALELDDSALYLCASSQKRGSTEAFFGQGTRLTVV.

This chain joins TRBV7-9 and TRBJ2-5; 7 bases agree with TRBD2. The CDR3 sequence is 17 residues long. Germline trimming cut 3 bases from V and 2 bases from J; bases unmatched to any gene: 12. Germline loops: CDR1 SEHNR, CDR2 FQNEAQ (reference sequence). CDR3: CASSLGSVAGVQETQYF. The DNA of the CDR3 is TGTGCCAGCAGCTTGGGATCTGTCGCGGGAGTACAAGAGACCCAGTACTTC.

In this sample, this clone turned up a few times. The CDR3 DNA sequence: TGTGCCAGCAGGAAAGAACAAACGGGACTAGCGGGACCCTACAATGAGCAGTTCTTC. The encoded protein is CASRKEQTGLAGPYNEQFF. V is TRBV7-8 and J is TRBJ2-1; the match to TRBD2 covers 13 bases. Germline trimming cut 6 bases from V and 2 bases from J; bases unmatched to any gene: 13. The CDR3 spans 19 residues. From germline, CDR1 is SGHVS and CDR2 FQNEAQ.

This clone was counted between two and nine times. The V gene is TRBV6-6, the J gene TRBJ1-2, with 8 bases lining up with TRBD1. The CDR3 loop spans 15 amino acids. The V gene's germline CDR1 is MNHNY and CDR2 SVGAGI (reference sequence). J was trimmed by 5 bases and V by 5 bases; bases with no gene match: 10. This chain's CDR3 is CASSHNRGSTYGYTF. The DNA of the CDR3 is TGTGCCAGCAGTCACAACAGGGGGAGTACGTATGGCTACACCTTC.

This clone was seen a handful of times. As DNA, the CDR3 is TGTGCCAGCAGTCCCCAGGGCGGGGGGCGTCAGCCCCAGCATTTT. Translated: CASSPQGGGRQPQHF. The genes are TRBV6-5 and TRBJ1-5, with D tentatively TRBD1 (6 bases). Germline V gene data show CDR1 as MNHEY and CDR2 as SVGAGI. This CDR3 has 15 residues. The V end lost 5 bases, the J end lost 6 bases, and 17 bases lay between the germline ends.

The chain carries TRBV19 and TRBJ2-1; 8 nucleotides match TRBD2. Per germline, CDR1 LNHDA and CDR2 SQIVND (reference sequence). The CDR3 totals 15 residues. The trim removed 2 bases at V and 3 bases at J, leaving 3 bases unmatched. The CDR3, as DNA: TGTGCCAGTAGTATATCCGCGGGAGGCTACAATGAGCAGTTCTTC. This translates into CASSISAGGYNEQFF.

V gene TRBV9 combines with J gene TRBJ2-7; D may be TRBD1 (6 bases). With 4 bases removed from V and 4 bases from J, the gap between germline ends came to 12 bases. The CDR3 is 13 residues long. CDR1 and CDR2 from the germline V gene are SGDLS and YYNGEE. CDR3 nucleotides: TGTGCCAGCAGCCCCACCACAGGGTACGAGCAGTACTTC. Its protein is CASSPTTGYEQYF.

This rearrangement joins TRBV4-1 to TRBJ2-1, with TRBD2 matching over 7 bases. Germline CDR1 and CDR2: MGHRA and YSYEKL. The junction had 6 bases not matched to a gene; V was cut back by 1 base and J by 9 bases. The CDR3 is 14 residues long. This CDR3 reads CASSQVGREAEQFF. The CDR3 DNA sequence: TGCGCCAGCAGCCAAGTGGGGAGGGAGGCTGAGCAGTTCTTC.

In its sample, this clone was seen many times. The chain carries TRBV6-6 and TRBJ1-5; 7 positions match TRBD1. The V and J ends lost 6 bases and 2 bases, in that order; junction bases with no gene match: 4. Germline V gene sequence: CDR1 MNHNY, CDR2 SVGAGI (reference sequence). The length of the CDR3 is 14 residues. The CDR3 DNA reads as TGTGCCAGCAGGCGGGACAGCCGCAATCAGCCCCAGCATTTT. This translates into CASRRDSRNQPQHF.

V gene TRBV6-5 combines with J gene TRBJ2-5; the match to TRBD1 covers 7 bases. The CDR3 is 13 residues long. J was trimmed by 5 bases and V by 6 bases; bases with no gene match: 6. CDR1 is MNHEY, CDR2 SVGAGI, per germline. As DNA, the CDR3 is TGTGCCAGCAGCTTTGACAGGGCTGAGACCCAGTACTTC. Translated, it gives CASSFDRAETQYF.

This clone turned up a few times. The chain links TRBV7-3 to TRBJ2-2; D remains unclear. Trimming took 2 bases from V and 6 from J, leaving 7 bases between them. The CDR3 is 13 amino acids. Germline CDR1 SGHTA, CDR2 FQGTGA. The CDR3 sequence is CASSLVGAGELFF. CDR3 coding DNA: TGTGCCAGCAGCTTAGTAGGAGCCGGGGAGCTGTTTTTT.

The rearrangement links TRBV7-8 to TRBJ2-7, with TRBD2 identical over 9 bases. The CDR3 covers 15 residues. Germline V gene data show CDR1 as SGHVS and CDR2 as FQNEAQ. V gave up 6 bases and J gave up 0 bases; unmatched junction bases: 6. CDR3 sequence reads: CASSPLAGSSYEQYF. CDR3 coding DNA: TGTGCCAGCAGTCCTCTAGCGGGGAGCTCCTACGAGCAGTACTTC.

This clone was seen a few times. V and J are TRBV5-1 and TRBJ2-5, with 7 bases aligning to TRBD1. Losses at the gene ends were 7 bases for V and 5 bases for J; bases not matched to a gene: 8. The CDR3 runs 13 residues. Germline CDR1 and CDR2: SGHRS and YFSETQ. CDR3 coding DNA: TGCGCCAGCGAACCCGGGACAGCTGAGACCCAGTACTTC. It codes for CASEPGTAETQYF. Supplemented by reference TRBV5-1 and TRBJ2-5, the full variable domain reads KAGVTQTPRYLIKTRGQQVTLSCSPISGHRSVSWYQQTPGQGLQFLFEYFSETQRNKGNFPGRFSGRQFSNSRSEMNVSTLELGDSALYLCASEPGTAETQYFGPGTRLLVL.

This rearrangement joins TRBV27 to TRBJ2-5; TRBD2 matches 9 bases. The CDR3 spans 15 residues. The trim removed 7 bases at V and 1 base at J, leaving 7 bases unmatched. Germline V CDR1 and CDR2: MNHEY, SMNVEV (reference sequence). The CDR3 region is CASTPIAGAQETQYF. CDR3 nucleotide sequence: TGTGCCAGCACCCCGATAGCGGGGGCCCAAGAGACCCAGTACTTC.

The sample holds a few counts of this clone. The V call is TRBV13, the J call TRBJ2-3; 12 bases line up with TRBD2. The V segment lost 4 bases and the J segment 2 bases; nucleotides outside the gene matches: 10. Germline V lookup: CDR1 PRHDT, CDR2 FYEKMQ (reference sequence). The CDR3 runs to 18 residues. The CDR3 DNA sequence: TGTGCCAGCAGCTCAGTGAGACTAGCGGGAGCTGTCACAGATACGCAGTATTTT. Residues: CASSSVRLAGAVTDTQYF.

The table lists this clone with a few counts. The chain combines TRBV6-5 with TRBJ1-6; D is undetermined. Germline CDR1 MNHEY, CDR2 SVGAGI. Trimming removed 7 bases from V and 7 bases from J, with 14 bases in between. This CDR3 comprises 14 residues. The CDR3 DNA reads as TGTGCCAGCACGCGGAGGGCAACCAATTCACCCCTCCACTTT. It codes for CASTRRATNSPLHF.

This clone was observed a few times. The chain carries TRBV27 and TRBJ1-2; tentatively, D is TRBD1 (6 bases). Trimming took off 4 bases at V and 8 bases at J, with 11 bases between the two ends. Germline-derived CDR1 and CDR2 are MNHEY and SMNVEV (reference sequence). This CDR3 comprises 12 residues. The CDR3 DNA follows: TGTGCCAGCAGTTCACAGGGAGAGGGCTACACCTTC. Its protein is CASSSQGEGYTF.

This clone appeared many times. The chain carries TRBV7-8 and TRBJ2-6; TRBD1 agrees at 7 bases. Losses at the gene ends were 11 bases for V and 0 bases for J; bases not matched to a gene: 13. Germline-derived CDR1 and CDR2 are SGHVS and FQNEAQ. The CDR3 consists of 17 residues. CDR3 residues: CAGRPDRRHSGANVLTF. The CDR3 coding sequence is TGTGCCGGACGACCGGACAGGCGGCACTCTGGGGCCAACGTCCTGACTTTC.

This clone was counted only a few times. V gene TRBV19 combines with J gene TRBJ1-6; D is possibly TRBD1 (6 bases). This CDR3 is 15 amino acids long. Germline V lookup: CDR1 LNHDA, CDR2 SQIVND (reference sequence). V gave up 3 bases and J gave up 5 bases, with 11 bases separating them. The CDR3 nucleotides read TGTGCCAGTAGTATTGGAGGGGGGGATAATTCACCCCTCCACTTT. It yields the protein CASSIGGGDNSPLHF.

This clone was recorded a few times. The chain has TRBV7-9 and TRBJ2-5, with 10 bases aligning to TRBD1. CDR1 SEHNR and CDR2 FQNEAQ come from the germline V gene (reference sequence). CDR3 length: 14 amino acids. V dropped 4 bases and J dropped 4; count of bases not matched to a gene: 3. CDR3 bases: TGTGCCAGCAGCTGGACAGGGGGAGGAGAGACCCAGTACTTC. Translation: CASSWTGGGETQYF.

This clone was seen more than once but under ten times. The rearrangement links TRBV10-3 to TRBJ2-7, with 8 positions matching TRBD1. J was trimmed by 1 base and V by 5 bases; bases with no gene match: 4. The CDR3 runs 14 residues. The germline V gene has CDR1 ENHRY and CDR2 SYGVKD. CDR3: CAISPGQDSYEQYF. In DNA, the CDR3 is TGTGCCATCAGTCCGGGACAGGATTCCTACGAGCAGTACTTC.

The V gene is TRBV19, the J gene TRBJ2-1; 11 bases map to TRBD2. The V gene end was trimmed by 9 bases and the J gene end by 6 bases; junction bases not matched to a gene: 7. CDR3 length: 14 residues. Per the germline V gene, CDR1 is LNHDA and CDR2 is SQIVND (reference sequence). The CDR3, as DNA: TGTGCCAGGAGACTAGCGGGGTCGTCCAATGAGCAGTTCTTC. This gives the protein CARRLAGSSNEQFF.